This T cell receptor (beta chain) was observed in a study of Ad26.COV2.S vaccination and SARS-CoV-2 variants. Study-level information: The Ad26.COV2.S arm of the COV1001 trial was where the donor was placed. Study outcomes and limitations: The study found higher spike-specific TCR breadth in vaccine than placebo recipients.

Data came from immunoSEQ multiplex PCR; TCRdb stores just in-frame clones and leaves some out. Of hundreds of thousands of clones listed, roughly 90% are singletons. Indicated treatment: approximately 18 received Ad26.COV2.S at low or high dose, single or two shots; about 5 received placebo; per-sample allocation not given. Sampling was performed 63 days after the first vaccine or placebo injection. It was Wuhan-strain SARS-CoV-2 spike that the Ad26 vaccine vector expressed. In regard to this clone: What it binds is not known.

Trimming cost V 3 bases and J 11 bases, with 22 bases left between them. Germline V gene sequence: CDR1 MDHEN, CDR2 SYDVKM. The CDR3 is 15 amino acids. The clonotype was recovered from a person aged 18 to 65 who received the Ad26.COV2.S COVID-19 vaccine or a placebo. V is TRBV28 and J is TRBJ1-1; possibly TRBD1 for D (6 bases). Sequenced here: peripheral blood, sampled in a trial of Ad26.COV2.S vaccine versus placebo. The CDR3 DNA reads as TGTGCCAGCAGTTTTCCCCTTGGCACCCTGGGGGCGGCTTTCTTT. Amino acids: CASSFPLGTLGAAFF. The variable domain in full, completed from reference TRBV28 and TRBJ1-1, reads DVKVTQSSRYLVKRTGEKVFLECVQDMDHENMFWYRQDPGLGLRLIYFSYDVKMKEKGDIPEGYSVSREKKERFSLILESASTNQTSMYLCASSFPLGTLGAAFFGQGTRLTVV.